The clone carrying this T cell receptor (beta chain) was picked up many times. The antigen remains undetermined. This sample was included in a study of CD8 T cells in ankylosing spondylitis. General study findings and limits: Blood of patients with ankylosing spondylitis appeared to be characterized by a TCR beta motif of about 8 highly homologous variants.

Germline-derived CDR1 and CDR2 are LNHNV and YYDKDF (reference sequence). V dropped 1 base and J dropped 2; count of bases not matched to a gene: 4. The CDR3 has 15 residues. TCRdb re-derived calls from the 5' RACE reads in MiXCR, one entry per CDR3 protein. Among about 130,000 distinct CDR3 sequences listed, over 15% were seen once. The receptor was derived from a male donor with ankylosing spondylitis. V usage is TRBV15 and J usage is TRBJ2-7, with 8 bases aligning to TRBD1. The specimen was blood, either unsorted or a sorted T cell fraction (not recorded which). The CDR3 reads CATSRGGTGTYEQYF. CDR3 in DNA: TGTGCCACCAGCAGAGGAGGGACAGGAACCTACGAGCAGTACTTC.